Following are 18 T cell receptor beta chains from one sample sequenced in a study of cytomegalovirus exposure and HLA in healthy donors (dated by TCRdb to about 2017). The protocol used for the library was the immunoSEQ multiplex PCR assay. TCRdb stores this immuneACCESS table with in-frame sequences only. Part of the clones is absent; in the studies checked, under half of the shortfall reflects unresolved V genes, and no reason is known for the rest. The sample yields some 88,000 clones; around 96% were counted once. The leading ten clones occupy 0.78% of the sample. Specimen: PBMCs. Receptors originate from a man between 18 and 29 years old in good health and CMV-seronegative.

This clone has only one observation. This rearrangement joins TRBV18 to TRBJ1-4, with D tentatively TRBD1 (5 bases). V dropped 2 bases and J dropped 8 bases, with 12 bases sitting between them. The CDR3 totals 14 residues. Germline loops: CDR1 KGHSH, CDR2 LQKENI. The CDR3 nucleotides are TGTGCCAGCTCACCAAAGGACAAGGACGAAAAACTGTTTTTT. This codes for CASSPKDKDEKLFF.

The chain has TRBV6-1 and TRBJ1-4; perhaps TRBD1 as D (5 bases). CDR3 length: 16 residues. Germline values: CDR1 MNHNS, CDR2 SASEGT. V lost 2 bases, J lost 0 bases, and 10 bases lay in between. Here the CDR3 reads CASSERQPATNEKLFF. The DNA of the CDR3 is TGTGCCAGCAGTGAAAGACAGCCTGCAACTAATGAAAAACTGTTTTTT.

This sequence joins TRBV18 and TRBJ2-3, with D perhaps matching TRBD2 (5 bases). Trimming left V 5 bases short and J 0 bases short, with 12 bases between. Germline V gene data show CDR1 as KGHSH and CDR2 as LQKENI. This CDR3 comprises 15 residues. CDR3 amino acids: CASSTGGLSTDTQYF. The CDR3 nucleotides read TGTGCCAGCTCAACGGGTGGACTGAGCACAGATACGCAGTATTTT.

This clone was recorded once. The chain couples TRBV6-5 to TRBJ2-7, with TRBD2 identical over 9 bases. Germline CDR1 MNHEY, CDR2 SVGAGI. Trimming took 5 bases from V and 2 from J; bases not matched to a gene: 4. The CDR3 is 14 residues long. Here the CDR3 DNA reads TGTGCCAGCAGTGTGACTAGCGGACCCTACGAGCAGTACGTC. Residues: CASSVTSGPYEQYV.

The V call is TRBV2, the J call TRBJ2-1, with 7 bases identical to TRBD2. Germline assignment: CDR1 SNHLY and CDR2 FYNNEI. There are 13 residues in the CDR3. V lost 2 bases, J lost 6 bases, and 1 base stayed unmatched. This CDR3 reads CASSELAANEQFF. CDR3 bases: TGTGCCAGCAGTGAACTAGCGGCCAATGAGCAGTTCTTC.

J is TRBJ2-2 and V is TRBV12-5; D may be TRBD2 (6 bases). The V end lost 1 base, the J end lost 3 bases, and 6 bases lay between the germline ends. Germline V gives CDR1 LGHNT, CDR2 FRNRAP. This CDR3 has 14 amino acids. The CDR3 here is CASGLGGDTGELFF. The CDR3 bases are TGTGCTAGTGGTTTGGGGGGGGACACCGGGGAGCTGTTTTTT.

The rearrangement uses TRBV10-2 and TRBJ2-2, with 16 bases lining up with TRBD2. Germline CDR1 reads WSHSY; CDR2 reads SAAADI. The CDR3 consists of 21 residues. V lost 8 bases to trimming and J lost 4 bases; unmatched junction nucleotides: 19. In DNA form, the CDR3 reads TGCGCCAGCTTTACTACGAGTATGGGACTAGCGGGAGGGAATGTCACCGGGGAGCTGTTTTTT. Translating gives CASFTTSMGLAGGNVTGELFF.

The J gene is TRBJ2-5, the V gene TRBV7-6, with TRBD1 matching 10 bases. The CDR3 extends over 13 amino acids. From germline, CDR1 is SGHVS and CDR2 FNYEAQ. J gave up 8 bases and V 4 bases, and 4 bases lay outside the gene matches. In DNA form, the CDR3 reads TGTGCCAGCAGCTCCGGGACAGGGGTAACCCAGTACTTC. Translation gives CASSSGTGVTQYF. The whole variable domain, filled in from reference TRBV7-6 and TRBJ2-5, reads GAGVSQSPRYKVTKRGQDVALRCDPISGHVSLYWYRQALGQGPEFLTYFNYEAQQDKSGLPNDRFSAERPEGSISTLTIQRTEQRDSAMYRCASSSGTGVTQYFGPGTRLLVL.

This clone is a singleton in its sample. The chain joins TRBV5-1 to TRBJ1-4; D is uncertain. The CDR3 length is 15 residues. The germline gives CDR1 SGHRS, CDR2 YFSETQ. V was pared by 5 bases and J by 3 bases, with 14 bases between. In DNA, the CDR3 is TGCGCCAGCAGTCGGGAGGGTGTGGCTAATGAAAAACTGTTTTTT. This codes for CASSREGVANEKLFF.

The CDR3 region has the DNA TGTGCCAGCAGTTACTCTTCCGGGACAGGGGGCTATGGCTACACCTTC. Protein sequence: CASSYSSGTGGYGYTF. The chain employs TRBV6-5 and TRBJ1-2, with TRBD1 identical over 11 bases. CDR3 length equals 16 residues. With V trimmed by 0 bases and J by 4 bases, 4 bases remained unmatched. The germline CDR1 and CDR2 sequences are MNHEY and SVGAGI.

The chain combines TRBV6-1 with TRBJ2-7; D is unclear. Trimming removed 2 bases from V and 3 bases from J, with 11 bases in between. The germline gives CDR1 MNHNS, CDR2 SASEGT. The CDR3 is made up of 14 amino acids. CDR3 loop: CASSESVGSYEQYV. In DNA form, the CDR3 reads TGTGCCAGCAGTGAATCCGTGGGCAGCTACGAGCAGTACGTC.

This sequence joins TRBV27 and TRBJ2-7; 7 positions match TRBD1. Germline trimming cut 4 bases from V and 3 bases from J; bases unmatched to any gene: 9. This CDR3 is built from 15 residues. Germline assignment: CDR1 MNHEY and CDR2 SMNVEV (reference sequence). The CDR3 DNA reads TGTGCCAGCAGTTATGCGACAGGGTCTCTCTACGAGCAGTACTTC. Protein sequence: CASSYATGSLYEQYF.

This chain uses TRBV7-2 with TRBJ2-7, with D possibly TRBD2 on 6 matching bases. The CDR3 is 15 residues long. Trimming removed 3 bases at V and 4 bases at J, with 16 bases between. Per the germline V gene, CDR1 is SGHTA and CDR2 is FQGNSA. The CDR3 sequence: CASSFRSGLLYEQYV. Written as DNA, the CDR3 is TGTGCCAGCAGCTTTAGGTCGGGACTGTTATACGAGCAGTACGTC.

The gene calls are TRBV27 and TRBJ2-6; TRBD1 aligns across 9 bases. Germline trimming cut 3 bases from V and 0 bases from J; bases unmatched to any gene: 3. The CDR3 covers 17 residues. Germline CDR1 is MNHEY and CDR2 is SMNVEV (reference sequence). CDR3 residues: CASSFGTGFSGANVLTF. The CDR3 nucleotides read TGTGCCAGCAGTTTCGGGACAGGGTTCTCTGGGGCCAACGTCCTGACTTTC. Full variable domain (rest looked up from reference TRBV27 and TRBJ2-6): EAQVTQNPRYLITVTGKKLTVTCSQNMNHEYMSWYRQDPGLGLRQIYYSMNVEVTDKGDVPEGYKVSRKEKRNFPLILESPSPNQTSLYFCASSFGTGFSGANVLTFGAGSRLTVL.

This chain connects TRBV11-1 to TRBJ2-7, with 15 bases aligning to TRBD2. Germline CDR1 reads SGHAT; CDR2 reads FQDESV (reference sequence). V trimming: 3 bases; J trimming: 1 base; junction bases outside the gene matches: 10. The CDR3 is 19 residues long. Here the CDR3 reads CASSLTSPGLAGGSYEQYV. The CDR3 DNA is TGTGCCAGCAGCTTGACCAGTCCGGGACTAGCGGGAGGTTCCTACGAGCAGTACGTC.

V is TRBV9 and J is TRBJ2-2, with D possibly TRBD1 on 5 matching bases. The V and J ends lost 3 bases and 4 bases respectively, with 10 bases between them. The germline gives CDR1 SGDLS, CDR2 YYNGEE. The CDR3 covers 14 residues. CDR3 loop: CASSASGATGELFF. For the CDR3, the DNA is TGTGCCAGCAGCGCCTCTGGGGCCACCGGGGAGCTGTTTTTT.

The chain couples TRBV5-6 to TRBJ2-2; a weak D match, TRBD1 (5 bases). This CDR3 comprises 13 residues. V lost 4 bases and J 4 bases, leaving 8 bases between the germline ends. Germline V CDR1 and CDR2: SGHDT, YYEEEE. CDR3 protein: CASSQGFTGELFF. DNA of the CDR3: TGTGCCAGCAGCCAGGGATTCACCGGGGAGCTGTTTTTT.

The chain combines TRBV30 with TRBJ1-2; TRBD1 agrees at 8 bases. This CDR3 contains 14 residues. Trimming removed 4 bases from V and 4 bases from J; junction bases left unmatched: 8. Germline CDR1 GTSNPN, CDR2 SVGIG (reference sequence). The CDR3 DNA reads TGTGCCTGGAAGCTACAGGGGGTACCCTATGGCTACACCTTC. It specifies CAWKLQGVPYGYTF. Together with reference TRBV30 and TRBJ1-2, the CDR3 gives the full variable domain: SQTIHQWPATLVQPVGSPLSLECTVEGTSNPNLYWYRQAAGRGLQLLFYSVGIGQISSEVPQNLSASRPQDRQFILSSKKLLLSDSGFYLCAWKLQGVPYGYTFGSGTRLTVV.